This entry concerns a single TCR beta chain. Its antigen is still unknown. Both 60 Vbeta primers and 13 Jbeta primers went into the PCR. Measured with immunoSEQ multiplex PCR; TCRdb has only the in-frame clones, and not every one. The sample table sets out about 160,000 clones. The sample is drawn from a study of cytomegalovirus exposure and HLA in healthy donors. Study conclusions and caveats: Altogether, 164 TCR beta chains were recorded as cytomegalovirus-associated.

Germline CDR1 and CDR2: SEHNR and FQNEAQ (reference sequence). The CDR3 totals 14 residues. V was shortened by 5 bases and J by 11 bases, with 21 bases between the two germline ends. The source material was PBMCs. The clonotype originates from an older woman in good health and CMV-seronegative. The J gene is TRBJ1-1, the V gene TRBV7-9; TRBD1 is a possible D gene (5 bases). This CDR3 reads CASSRSEGAGGAFF. The CDR3 DNA follows: TGTGCCAGCAGCCGTTCGGAAGGGGCAGGTGGGGCTTTCTTT. Complete variable domain (other parts from reference TRBV7-9 and TRBJ1-1): DTGVSQNPRHKITKRGQNVTFRCDPISEHNRLYWYRQTLGQGPEFLTYFQNEAQLEKSRLLSDRFSAERPKGSFSTLEIQRTEQGDSAMYLCASSRSEGAGGAFFGQGTRLTVV.